This is a list of T cell receptor beta chains from one sample in a study of T-cell memory formation after mild COVID-19. MiXCR, applied by TCRdb to the 5' RACE reads, yields one record per CDR3 protein. There are roughly 260,000 distinct CDR3 sequences in the sample; about a sixth occur only once, and approximately 3.4% lies in the top ten. The material sequenced was PBMCs or a T cell subset sorted from them (not recorded which). All receptors derive from a man aged 18-30 years who had mild COVID-19 (a few samples of this study predate the infection). Cell type and time point are not known. CDR3s include the opening cysteine and the closing phenylalanine or tryptophan. The D gene is left open where the match is weak. Where a row states a size, it is once, few, many or the class of an expanded clone; other rows omit it.

v_gene	j_gene	abundance	d_gene	CDR3aa	CDR3nt
TRBV5-1	TRBJ1-1	many	NA	CASSFGAGVTEAFF	TGCGCCAGCAGCTTTGGGGCGGGGGTCACTGAAGCTTTCTTT
TRBV28	TRBJ1-2	NA	TRBD1	CATGGPRQASF	TGTGCCACAGGGGGCCCACGACAGGCATCTTTC
TRBV5-1	TRBJ1-1	NA	NA	CASSSPSGVNTEAFF	TGCGCCAGCAGCTCGCCAAGTGGAGTGAACACTGAAGCTTTCTTT
TRBV7-2	TRBJ1-5	NA	NA	CASSWGADRNQPQHF	TGTGCCAGCAGCTGGGGGGCCGACAGAAATCAGCCCCAGCATTTT
TRBV28	TRBJ1-6	NA	NA	CASTPGPRTDSPLHF	TGTGCCAGCACTCCAGGTCCCCGGACAGATTCACCCCTCCACTTT
TRBV20-1	TRBJ2-3	few	NA	CSARERSDTQYF	TGCAGTGCTAGAGAGAGGTCAGATACGCAGTATTTT
TRBV27	TRBJ1-4	NA	NA	CASKKSRGTNEKLFF	TGTGCCAGCAAAAAAAGTAGGGGAACTAATGAAAAACTGTTTTTT
TRBV28	TRBJ2-3	NA	NA	CASTASGAGWTDTQYF	TGTGCCAGCACCGCCTCGGGGGCAGGGTGGACAGATACGCAGTATTTT
TRBV7-9	TRBJ2-4	few	TRBD1	CASSPRGIAKNIQYF	TGTGCCAGCAGCCCCAGGGGGATAGCCAAAAACATTCAGTACTTC
TRBV14	TRBJ1-4	NA	NA	CAHIKASYEKLFF	TGTGCCCACATCAAGGCGAGTTATGAAAAACTGTTTTTT
TRBV14	TRBJ1-2	few	NA	CASNKGYTF	TGTGCCAGCAACAAGGGCTACACCTTC
TRBV20-1	TRBJ2-7	few	NA	CSARRTGVTYEQYF	TGCAGTGCTAGAAGGACGGGAGTAACCTACGAGCAGTACTTC
TRBV6-1	TRBJ2-3	few	TRBD2	CASSDGTSGPHTQYF	TGTGCCAGCAGTGATGGGACTAGCGGGCCACATACGCAGTATTTT
TRBV7-2	TRBJ2-7	many	NA	CASSLVSGRVHYEQYF	TGTGCCAGCAGCTTAGTATCTGGACGGGTCCACTACGAGCAGTACTTC
TRBV7-3	TRBJ2-3	few	NA	CASSLSPGLTDTQYF	TGTGCCAGCAGCTTATCGCCAGGGCTGACAGATACGCAGTATTTT
TRBV5-1	TRBJ2-2	few	TRBD1	CASSLAGTGATGELFF	TGCGCCAGCAGCTTGGCCGGGACAGGGGCCACCGGGGAGCTGTTTTTT
TRBV6-2/TRBV6-3	TRBJ1-5	many	NA	CASSFYGTGNQPQHF	TGTGCCAGCAGTTTCTACGGGACGGGGAATCAGCCCCAGCATTTT
TRBV20-1	TRBJ2-2	NA	NA	CSARGGNTGELFF	TGCAGTGCTAGGGGAGGGAACACCGGGGAGCTGTTTTTT
TRBV5-1	TRBJ1-1	few	NA	CASQREGGTEAFF	TGCGCCAGCCAAAGGGAGGGAGGCACTGAAGCTTTCTTT
TRBV14	TRBJ1-1	many	NA	CASSQAIGLSNTEAFF	TGTGCCAGCAGCCAAGCGATAGGGCTCTCGAACACTGAAGCTTTCTTT
TRBV10-3	TRBJ2-2	once	TRBD1	CAISPSQGTNTGELFF	TGTGCCATCAGCCCGTCACAGGGGACGAACACCGGGGAGCTGTTTTTT
TRBV20-1	TRBJ1-2	few	NA	CSARSGVDLYGYTF	TGCAGTGCTAGATCCGGGGTGGACCTCTATGGCTACACCTTC
TRBV5-1	TRBJ2-4	few	NA	CASSPAGRNIQYF	TGCGCCAGCAGCCCGGCGGGGAGAAACATTCAGTACTTC
TRBV6-5	TRBJ1-1	NA	NA	CASSLGEDTEAFF	TGTGCCAGCAGTTTGGGTGAGGACACTGAAGCTTTCTTT
TRBV28	TRBJ2-2	NA	NA	CASSSPPGEAAGELFF	TGTGCCAGCAGTTCCCCTCCGGGGGAAGCCGCCGGGGAGCTGTTTTTT
TRBV15	TRBJ1-6	few	NA	CATSRDPGSPLHF	TGTGCCACCAGCAGAGACCCAGGTTCACCCCTCCACTTT
TRBV7-9	TRBJ1-1	few	NA	CASSQGTDTEAFF	TGTGCCAGCTCGCAGGGTACCGACACTGAAGCTTTCTTT
TRBV11-2	TRBJ2-2	NA	NA	CASSFLGVGELFF	TGTGCCAGCAGCTTTCTGGGGGTCGGGGAGCTGTTTTTT
TRBV4-2	TRBJ2-5	NA	TRBD2	CASSLLAGGPGETQYF	TGTGCCAGCAGCCTCCTAGCGGGGGGGCCCGGAGAGACCCAGTACTTC
TRBV7-2	TRBJ1-3	NA	NA	CASSLGAASGNTIYF	TGTGCCAGCAGCTTAGGGGCAGCGTCTGGAAACACCATATATTTT
TRBV5-1	TRBJ2-1	NA	TRBD2	CASRWTSGYNEQFF	TGCGCCAGCAGGTGGACTAGCGGGTACAATGAGCAGTTCTTC
TRBV27	TRBJ1-6	NA	NA	CASSGRGISYNSPLHF	TGTGCCAGCAGTGGGAGGGGGATCTCCTATAATTCACCCCTCCACTTT
TRBV20-1	TRBJ1-4	NA	TRBD1	CSARKTGITNEKLFF	TGCAGTGCTAGAAAGACAGGGATTACTAATGAAAAACTGTTTTTT
TRBV7-2	TRBJ2-5	few	NA	CASSLGGPFQETQYF	TGTGCCAGCAGCTTAGGGGGGCCTTTCCAAGAGACCCAGTACTTC
TRBV20-1	TRBJ2-7	NA	TRBD1	CSARKDATGVHEQYF	TGCAGTGCTAGAAAAGACGCTACAGGGGTTCACGAGCAGTACTTC
TRBV6-6	TRBJ2-4	NA	TRBD1	CASSPRTGVTNIQYF	TGTGCCAGCAGCCCTCGGACAGGGGTGACGAACATTCAGTACTTC
TRBV9	TRBJ2-2	NA	NA	CASSVVVGELFF	TGTGCCAGCAGCGTAGTAGTCGGGGAGCTGTTTTTT
TRBV7-9	TRBJ2-3	NA	NA	CASSPNRLTDTQYF	TGTGCCAGCAGCCCAAACAGGTTGACAGATACGCAGTATTTT
TRBV30	TRBJ2-7	few	NA	CAWSVWGSVYEQYF	TGTGCCTGGAGTGTCTGGGGATCCGTGTACGAGCAGTACTTC
TRBV25-1	TRBJ2-3	large	NA	CASTSGAGTDTQYF	TGTGCCAGCACATCAGGGGCTGGCACAGATACGCAGTATTTT
TRBV7-2	TRBJ1-5	few	NA	CASSLVGPRYGNQPQHF	TGTGCCAGCAGCTTAGTGGGACCGAGATATGGGAATCAGCCCCAGCATTTT
TRBV20-1	TRBJ2-3	few	TRBD2	CSAGSGATDTQYF	TGCAGTGCTGGTAGCGGGGCTACAGATACGCAGTATTTT
TRBV11-1	TRBJ1-1	few	TRBD1	CASSLAQGGAGGAFF	TGTGCCAGCAGCTTAGCGCAAGGGGGCGCCGGGGGAGCTTTCTTT
TRBV5-1	TRBJ2-5	NA	TRBD1	CASSISTGGLETQYF	TGCGCCAGCAGCATCTCGACAGGGGGGCTAGAGACCCAGTACTTC
TRBV29-1	TRBJ1-5	few	TRBD1	CSVTMGQANQPQHF	TGCAGCGTAACAATGGGACAGGCTAATCAGCCCCAGCATTTT